The 22 T cell receptor beta chains presented below share a single source sample, sequenced in a study of blood T cell repertoires in COVID-19 (dated by TCRdb to between 2020 and 2021). Libraries came from the immunoSEQ multiplex PCR assay. TCRdb mirrors the immuneACCESS table, restricted to in-frame sequences. Some clones are absent from its copies; in checked studies, under half trace to an unresolved V gene, and the reason for the others is unknown. The sample table holds roughly 280,000 clones, of which 80% to 90% were seen once. The top ten constitute approximately 2% of the sample. The source material was peripheral blood. These receptors were taken from a man aged 25 to 45 with active or convalescent COVID-19.

This chain uses TRBV4-2 with TRBJ1-2; no firm D call. CDR1 LGHNA and CDR2 YNFKEQ come from the germline V gene. The CDR3 sequence is 15 residues long. Trimming removed 2 bases at V and 2 bases at J, with 12 bases between. DNA for the CDR3: TGTGCCAGCAGCCAAAGTACCCAGGTAAACTATGGCTACACCTTC. Translation: CASSQSTQVNYGYTF.

This sequence joins TRBV19 and TRBJ2-7; the D is unclear. The CDR3 runs to 13 residues. V was shortened by 4 bases and J by 5 bases, with 12 bases between the two germline ends. The germline V gene encodes CDR1 LNHDA and CDR2 SQIVND (reference sequence). CDR3: CASSTLSDNEQYF. CDR3 sequence (DNA): TGTGCCAGTAGTACCCTTTCTGACAACGAGCAGTACTTC.

This chain connects TRBV19 to TRBJ1-2; 7 bases fit TRBD1. Germline CDR1 LNHDA, CDR2 SQIVND (reference sequence). The CDR3 has 16 residues. V shed 7 bases and J 4 bases; nucleotides not matched to a gene: 15. CDR3 residues: CASITSRDRGPYGYTF. Here the CDR3 DNA reads TGTGCCAGTATTACTTCCCGGGACAGAGGTCCCTATGGCTACACCTTC.

CDR3 coding DNA: TGTGCCTGGAGTGTTATAAGCGGGGGGGCCCTCACCTACGAGCAGTACTTC. Amino acids: CAWSVISGGALTYEQYF. The chain carries TRBV30 and TRBJ2-7; 10 nucleotides match TRBD2. The CDR3 has 17 amino acids. Germline V gives CDR1 GTSNPN, CDR2 SVGIG (reference sequence). V shed 0 bases and J 2 bases; nucleotides not matched to a gene: 10. Full variable domain (rest looked up from reference TRBV30 and TRBJ2-7): SQTIHQWPATLVQPVGSPLSLECTVEGTSNPNLYWYRQAAGRGLQLLFYSVGIGQISSEVPQNLSASRPQDRQFILSSKKLLLSDSGFYLCAWSVISGGALTYEQYFGPGTRLTVT.

This clone occurred once. The chain recombines TRBV4-3 with TRBJ1-6; 7 nucleotides match TRBD1. Germline V lookup: CDR1 LGHNA, CDR2 YSLEER. CDR3 length equals 16 residues. V lost 1 base, J lost 6 bases, and 6 bases stayed unmatched. The CDR3 DNA reads TGCGCCAGCAGCCAAGTGTGGCAGGGGGGTAATTCACCCCTCCACTTT. It codes for CASSQVWQGGNSPLHF.

V usage is TRBV5-1 and J usage is TRBJ1-3; D is perhaps TRBD1 (6 bases). This CDR3 is 15 amino acids long. Germline lookup yields CDR1 SGHRS and CDR2 YFSETQ. V gave up 2 bases and J gave up 0 bases, with 9 bases separating them. CDR3: CASSFGQNSGNTIYF. In DNA, the CDR3 is TGCGCCAGCAGCTTCGGACAGAACTCTGGAAACACCATATATTTT.

This clone was observed a single time. This specimen includes other DNA sequences encoding the same CDR3. The genes are TRBV4-3 and TRBJ1-4; 11 positions match TRBD1. Trimming took 3 bases from V and 7 from J; bases not matched to a gene: 7. The CDR3 is 16 amino acids. Germline loops: CDR1 LGHNA, CDR2 YSLEER. CDR3 nucleotides: TGCGCCAGCAGCCAGACGAGGACAGGGGGCGGTGAAAAACTGTTTTTT. Its translation: CASSQTRTGGGEKLFF.

This clone appeared once. The rearrangement joins TRBV18 to TRBJ2-7; TRBD2 matches 7 bases. CDR1 is KGHSH, CDR2 LQKENI, per germline. This CDR3 is built from 14 residues. V was clipped by 5 bases and J by 2 bases; unmatched bases: 6. CDR3 in amino acids: CASSSTGGPYEQYF. The CDR3 region has the DNA TGTGCCAGCTCATCAACGGGAGGACCCTACGAGCAGTACTTC.

The chain has TRBV27 and TRBJ1-6; D remains ambiguous. The V gene's germline CDR1 is MNHEY and CDR2 SMNVEV (reference sequence). V shed 8 bases and J shed 9 bases, with 17 bases lying between them. There are 14 residues in the CDR3. The CDR3 DNA reads TGTGCCAGCGGAACCGGGATAACGGGTTCACCCCTCCACTTT. This encodes CASGTGITGSPLHF.

The chain has TRBV9 and TRBJ2-6; D perhaps matches TRBD1 (6 bases). V was shortened by 5 bases and J by 4 bases, with 13 bases between the two germline ends. Per the germline V gene, CDR1 is SGDLS and CDR2 is YYNGEE. This CDR3 has 15 residues. Here the CDR3 DNA reads TGTGCCAGCAGTCAACAGGGTTCCGGGGCCAACGTCCTGACTTTC. Residues: CASSQQGSGANVLTF.

The rearrangement links TRBV6-5 to TRBJ2-7; the match to TRBD2 covers 9 bases. There are 14 residues in the CDR3. V shed 6 bases and J 2 bases; nucleotides not matched to a gene: 5. Germline assignment: CDR1 MNHEY and CDR2 SVGAGI. CDR3 protein: CASSGTSRAYEQYF. As DNA, the CDR3 is TGTGCCAGCAGCGGGACTAGCAGAGCCTACGAGCAGTACTTC.

The chain has TRBV27 and TRBJ1-5, with TRBD1 as a possible D gene (5 bases). Germline CDR1 MNHEY, CDR2 SMNVEV (reference sequence). V was trimmed by 4 bases and J by 9 bases, leaving 13 bases between them. The CDR3 contains 13 residues. The DNA for the CDR3 is TGTGCCAGCAGTTGGGGGGAACGTTGGCCCCAGCATTTT. Its protein product is CASSWGERWPQHF.

The chain joins TRBV9 to TRBJ2-1; D not resolved. V lost 3 bases and J lost 9, with 10 bases in between. Germline V lookup: CDR1 SGDLS, CDR2 YYNGEE. The CDR3 runs to 12 residues. The CDR3 loop is CASSDGDREQFF. In nucleotides, the CDR3 is TGTGCCAGCAGCGATGGAGATCGTGAGCAGTTCTTC. Variable domain in full (rest from reference TRBV9 and TRBJ2-1): DSGVTQTPKHLITATGQRVTLRCSPRSGDLSVYWYQQSLDQGLQFLIQYYNGEERAKGNILERFSAQQFPDLHSELNLSSLELGDSALYFCASSDGDREQFFGPGTRLTVL.

The chain uses TRBV11-2 and TRBJ2-1; TRBD2 aligns across 14 bases. The V gene's germline CDR1 is SGHAT and CDR2 FQNNGV. This CDR3 region has 19 residues. With V trimmed by 1 base and J by 8 bases, 13 bases remained unmatched. The CDR3 DNA sequence: TGTGCCAGCAGCTTAGCCCGACTAGCGGGGGGGTTATCGTTCGATGAGCAGTTCTTC. Translated: CASSLARLAGGLSFDEQFF.

The V gene is TRBV6-5, the J gene TRBJ1-4; TRBD1 is a possible D gene (6 bases). CDR1 MNHEY and CDR2 SVGAGI come from the germline V gene. V was pared by 0 bases and J by 8 bases, with 16 bases between. There are 16 residues in the CDR3. In DNA, the CDR3 is TGTGCCAGCAGTTACTCGCGGCTGGGGCAGGGGGAAAAACTGTTTTTT. Translating gives CASSYSRLGQGEKLFF.

The chain has TRBV10-3 and TRBJ2-3; TRBD1 might be the D (5 bases). V shed 3 bases and J shed 4 bases, with 17 bases lying between them. Germline V CDR1 and CDR2: ENHRY, SYGVKD. This CDR3 region has 16 residues. CDR3 nucleotide sequence: TGTGCCATCAGTGATGGGGCACTCCGTGGCCCAGATACGCAGTATTTT. It specifies CAISDGALRGPDTQYF.

This chain links TRBV5-1 with TRBJ1-3, with TRBD1 matching 7 bases. The CDR3 length is 13 residues. Trimming cost V 4 bases and J 3 bases; bases outside gene matches: 1. CDR1 is SGHRS, CDR2 YFSETQ, per germline. DNA of the CDR3: TGCGCCAGCAGCCGACAGGGTGGAAACACCATATATTTT. It yields the protein CASSRQGGNTIYF.

This clone was counted a single time. The chain carries TRBV19 and TRBJ1-5; weak D call: TRBD1 (5 bases). The CDR3 sequence is 15 residues long. Trimming pared 5 bases from V and 9 bases from J, leaving 20 bases between. Germline V gene sequence: CDR1 LNHDA, CDR2 SQIVND (reference sequence). The CDR3 sequence is CASSPSPSGKGPQHF. Written as DNA, the CDR3 is TGTGCCAGTAGTCCCTCCCCCTCAGGGAAAGGGCCCCAGCATTTT.

The V call is TRBV7-2, the J call TRBJ1-2; 7 nucleotides agree with TRBD1. The germline CDR1 and CDR2 sequences are SGHTA and FQGNSA. The CDR3 totals 13 residues. After removal of 8 bases from V and 8 bases from J, the junction contained 11 bases not matched to a gene. CDR3 in amino acids: CASGRDRDDGYTF. The CDR3 DNA reads TGTGCCAGCGGGAGAGACAGGGACGACGGCTACACCTTC. The full variable domain, its missing parts supplied by reference TRBV7-2 and TRBJ1-2, is GAGVSQSPSNKVTEKGKDVELRCDPISGHTALYWYRQSLGQGLEFLIYFQGNSAPDKSGLPSDRFSAERTGGSVSTLTIQRTQQEDSAVYLCASGRDRDDGYTFGSGTRLTVV.

V and J are TRBV19 and TRBJ1-3; D not certain. V was cut by 1 base and J by 0 bases, with 10 bases left in between. CDR1 and CDR2 from the germline V gene are LNHDA and SQIVND (reference sequence). This CDR3 has 16 amino acids. The CDR3 region has the DNA TGTGCCAGTAGTATAGCGGGGAAGGCCTCTGGAAACACCATATATTTT. It encodes CASSIAGKASGNTIYF.

The chain has TRBV3-1 (or the pseudogene TRBV3-2) and TRBJ1-5; no firm D call. The CDR3 runs to 12 residues. Germline CDR1 LGHDT, CDR2 YNNKEL (reference sequence). V lost 1 base and J 11 bases, leaving 9 bases between the germline ends. CDR3 DNA sequence: TGTGCCAGCAGCCAAGGGGTGGGAGCCCAGCATTTT. This gives the protein CASSQGVGAQHF.

This chain joins TRBV6-4 and TRBJ2-2; 7 bases match TRBD2. Trimming took 6 bases from V and 0 from J; bases not matched to a gene: 7. This CDR3 is built from 16 residues. Germline loops: CDR1 MRHNA, CDR2 SNTAGT. The CDR3 here is CASRKRGPANTGELFF. The CDR3 nucleotides read TGTGCCAGCAGAAAGCGGGGTCCCGCGAACACCGGGGAGCTGTTTTTT.